A selection of T cell receptor beta chains follows, all from one sample in a study of identical twins. TCRdb called the 5' RACE reads again in MiXCR, with one record for every CDR3 protein. This sample carries a few hundred thousand distinct CDR3 sequences, 20% to 30% of them seen once, and the ten largest clones take 2.9%. This same sample was also taken into another study, of T cells expressing NK-cell markers.

The sample was CD4+ T cells sorted from blood. Receptors originate from a woman aged 18-29 years in good health. Both conserved end residues are part of each CDR3. Each record gives: J gene, D gene, V gene, clone size, CDR3 DNA, CDR3 protein. A D gene is named only where the DNA matches it firmly. A clone size is listed for some rows: how often the clone was seen (once, few, many), or a class if it is expanded.

J: TRBJ2-7
D: TRBD1
V: TRBV7-8
size: few
DNA: TGTGCCAGCAGCTTAGGGGGACAGGCCTGGTTGGAGCAGTACTTC
CDR3: CASSLGGQAWLEQYF

J: TRBJ1-1
D: NA
V: TRBV5-1
size: few
DNA: TGCGCCAGCAGCCGAATCGTAGGCACTGAAGCTTTCTTT
CDR3: CASSRIVGTEAFF

J: TRBJ2-2
D: NA
V: TRBV6-5
size: many
DNA: TGTGCCAGCAGTTACTACGGGCTGCCCCACGGGGAGCTGTTTTTT
CDR3: CASSYYGLPHGELFF

J: TRBJ1-5
D: NA
V: TRBV19
size: NA
DNA: TGTGCCAGTAGTGCGGCGGTTAGCAATCAGCCCCAGCATTTT
CDR3: CASSAAVSNQPQHF

J: TRBJ2-3
D: TRBD2
V: TRBV5-1
size: NA
DNA: TGCGCCAGCAGCACCTCCGGGACTAGCGGGAGAAACACAGATACGCAGTATTTT
CDR3: CASSTSGTSGRNTDTQYF

J: TRBJ2-3
D: NA
V: TRBV10-3
size: few
DNA: TGTGCCATTGGAGGCGTCGATACGCAGTATTTT
CDR3: CAIGGVDTQYF

J: TRBJ2-3
D: NA
V: TRBV9
size: few
DNA: TGTGCCAGCAGCGAAGGGCCCATCAGGGATACGCAGTATTTT
CDR3: CASSEGPIRDTQYF

J: TRBJ2-7
D: NA
V: TRBV5-6
size: few
DNA: TGTGCCAGCAGCCGGAGGGAGCGTGGCGAGCAGTACTTC
CDR3: CASSRRERGEQYF

J: TRBJ2-5
D: NA
V: TRBV7-9
size: NA
DNA: TGTGCCAGCAGCCGCTATAACCAAGAGACCCAGTACTTC
CDR3: CASSRYNQETQYF

J: TRBJ2-3
D: NA
V: TRBV12-3/TRBV12-4
size: many
DNA: TGTGCCAGCAGAAGGGGGGCTACAGATACGCAGTATTTT
CDR3: CASRRGATDTQYF

J: TRBJ2-2
D: TRBD1
V: TRBV7-8
size: few
DNA: TGTGCCAGCAGCCCAGGGGGCAGGTATTCCGGGGAGCTGTTTTTT
CDR3: CASSPGGRYSGELFF

J: TRBJ1-1
D: TRBD1
V: TRBV29-1
size: few
DNA: TGCAGCGTTACGACAGGGGTACTGAACACTGAAGCTTTCTTT
CDR3: CSVTTGVLNTEAFF

J: TRBJ1-6
D: NA
V: TRBV6-2/TRBV6-3
size: few
DNA: TGTGCCAGCAGGTCACACAGGAATAATTCACCCCTCCACTTT
CDR3: CASRSHRNNSPLHF

J: TRBJ2-2
D: TRBD1
V: TRBV7-3
size: few
DNA: TGTGCCAGCAGCTTAAGTTTGACAGGGCGGATTAAACCTGTCACCGGGGAGCTGTTTTTT
CDR3: CASSLSLTGRIKPVTGELFF

J: TRBJ1-6
D: NA
V: TRBV20-1
size: few
DNA: TGCAGTGCTTCTACAGCAGGGAATTCACCCCTCCACTTT
CDR3: CSASTAGNSPLHF

J: TRBJ2-7
D: TRBD2
V: TRBV6-5
size: NA
DNA: TGTGCCAGCAGTTACCTAGCGGCCGTCTACGAGCAGTACTTC
CDR3: CASSYLAAVYEQYF

J: TRBJ1-1
D: NA
V: TRBV6-2/TRBV6-3
size: few
DNA: TGTGCCAGCAGTTACAACCCGCATCTTAACCCGGGGGGCGGAATGAACACTGAAGCTTTCTTT
CDR3: CASSYNPHLNPGGGMNTEAFF

J: TRBJ2-4
D: TRBD1
V: TRBV20-1
size: NA
DNA: TGCAGTGCTAGAAACCCAGGGGGAAACATTCAGTACTTC
CDR3: CSARNPGGNIQYF

J: TRBJ2-5
D: TRBD2
V: TRBV20-1
size: NA
DNA: TGCAGTGCCCCGCCAGGGACTAGGGCGGAGACCCAGTACTTC
CDR3: CSAPPGTRAETQYF

J: TRBJ2-1
D: TRBD2
V: TRBV19
size: few
DNA: TGTGCCAGTAGTATAGGAGGGAGCGGGAAGTACAATGAGCAGTTCTTC
CDR3: CASSIGGSGKYNEQFF

J: TRBJ2-1
D: NA
V: TRBV18
size: NA
DNA: TGTGCCAGCTCACCACCATTACAGAGCTCCTACAATGAGCAGTTCTTC
CDR3: CASSPPLQSSYNEQFF

J: TRBJ2-3
D: TRBD2
V: TRBV20-1
size: NA
DNA: TGCAGTGCCCTTAGCGGGGGGGCCCAAGATACGCAGTATTTT
CDR3: CSALSGGAQDTQYF

J: TRBJ2-2
D: NA
V: TRBV5-1
size: NA
DNA: TGCGCCAGCAGCCTGGAGGTTCGCTCCACCGGGGAGCTGTTTTTT
CDR3: CASSLEVRSTGELFF

J: TRBJ2-5
D: TRBD1
V: TRBV20-1
size: NA
DNA: TGCAGTGCCCCAGTGGCCACAGGGGACCAAGAGACCCAGTACTTC
CDR3: CSAPVATGDQETQYF

J: TRBJ2-7
D: TRBD1
V: TRBV27
size: NA
DNA: TGTGCCAGCAGGAGGGGACAGTTGCCCTACGAGCAGTACTTC
CDR3: CASRRGQLPYEQYF

J: TRBJ2-5
D: NA
V: TRBV10-3
size: NA
DNA: TGTGCCATCAGTGAGTACGGGGGAGAGACCCAGTACTTC
CDR3: CAISEYGGETQYF

J: TRBJ1-2
D: NA
V: TRBV12-3/TRBV12-4
size: NA
DNA: TGTGCCAGCAGCCAACATCCTTCGGGCTACACCTTC
CDR3: CASSQHPSGYTF

J: TRBJ2-7
D: NA
V: TRBV28
size: few
DNA: TGTGCCAGTCACTCCACCTACGAGCAGTACTTC
CDR3: CASHSTYEQYF

J: TRBJ2-3
D: NA
V: TRBV7-7
size: few
DNA: TGTGCTAGCAGCTTAGGGCCGGGTCATACGCAGTATTTT
CDR3: CASSLGPGHTQYF

J: TRBJ2-1
D: NA
V: TRBV5-1
size: many
DNA: TGCGCCAGCAGCTTGGAGCGGCCCAGCTCCTACAATGAGCAGTTCTTC
CDR3: CASSLERPSSYNEQFF

J: TRBJ1-1
D: NA
V: TRBV5-1
size: NA
DNA: TGCGCCAGCAGCATAAGGGCGTCGAACACTGAAGCTTTCTTT
CDR3: CASSIRASNTEAFF

J: TRBJ2-2
D: NA
V: TRBV6-4
size: few
DNA: TGTGCCAGCAGTGAAGCCTTCACCGGGGAGCTGTTTTTT
CDR3: CASSEAFTGELFF

J: TRBJ2-5
D: NA
V: TRBV20-1
size: few
DNA: TGCAGTGCTCGCAAAGGGGGCCAAGAGACCCAGTACTTC
CDR3: CSARKGGQETQYF

J: TRBJ2-1
D: NA
V: TRBV7-9
size: few
DNA: TGTGCCAGCAGCTTAAGCGGCGGGACATACAATGAGCAGTTCTTC
CDR3: CASSLSGGTYNEQFF

J: TRBJ2-7
D: TRBD2
V: TRBV6-1
size: NA
DNA: TGTGCCAGCAGGCGGACTCTCGCGGGAGAGTGGGAGCAGTACTTC
CDR3: CASRRTLAGEWEQYF

J: TRBJ2-1
D: NA
V: TRBV12-3/TRBV12-4
size: NA
DNA: TGTGCCAGCACTCTTAGCGGCTCCTACAATGAGCAGTTCTTC
CDR3: CASTLSGSYNEQFF

J: TRBJ2-7
D: TRBD2
V: TRBV9
size: NA
DNA: TGTGCCAGCAGCGTTGGACTAGCGGGAGGGCTCCCCTACGAGCAGTACTTC
CDR3: CASSVGLAGGLPYEQYF

J: TRBJ2-1
D: NA
V: TRBV20-1
size: few
DNA: TGCAGTGCTAGATCTGACAATGAGCAGTTCTTC
CDR3: CSARSDNEQFF

J: TRBJ2-3
D: TRBD2
V: TRBV11-1
size: NA
DNA: TGTGCCAGCAGCTTATCCCGAGCGGGGGCAGGGGATACGCAGTATTTT
CDR3: CASSLSRAGAGDTQYF

J: TRBJ2-5
D: TRBD2
V: TRBV10-3
size: NA
DNA: TGTGCCATCAGTCAAACTAGCGGGAGCCAAGAGACCCAGTACTTC
CDR3: CAISQTSGSQETQYF